This record concerns one TCR beta chain sequence. This sample is part of a study of control samples from healthy donors and cancer patients. Profiling relied on immunoSEQ multiplex PCR, and the TCRdb table lists in-frame clones only, not all of them. The repertoire holds 150,000 to 200,000 clones, with 91% as singletons. In germline, CDR1 is SGHRS, CDR2 YFSETQ. This CDR3 spans 11 amino acids. V was cut by 0 bases and J by 8 bases, with 5 bases left in between. The sequence was obtained from a woman younger than 45 in good health. The chain carries TRBV5-1 and TRBJ1-2; D is ambiguous. The sequenced material came from blood. CDR3 loop: CASSLDEGYTF. The CDR3 region has the DNA TGCGCCAGCAGCTTGGATGAGGGCTACACCTTC.